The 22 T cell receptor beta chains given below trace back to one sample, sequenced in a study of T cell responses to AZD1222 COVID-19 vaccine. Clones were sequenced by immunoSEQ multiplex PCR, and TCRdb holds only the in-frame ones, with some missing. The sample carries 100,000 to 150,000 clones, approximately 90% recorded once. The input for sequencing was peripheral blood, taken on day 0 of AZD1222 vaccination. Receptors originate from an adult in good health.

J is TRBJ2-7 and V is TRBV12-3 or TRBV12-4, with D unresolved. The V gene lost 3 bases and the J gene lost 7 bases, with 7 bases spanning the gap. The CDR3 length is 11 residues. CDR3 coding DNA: TGTGCCAGCAGTTTGGGTGAAGAGCAGTACTTC. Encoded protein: CASSLGEEQYF.

The CDR3 is CASRLQGRTEAFF. In DNA form, the CDR3 reads TGTGCCAGCAGACTACAGGGGCGGACTGAAGCTTTCTTT. The J gene is TRBJ1-1, the V gene TRBV6-5; the match to TRBD1 covers 7 bases. V was clipped by 6 bases and J by 5 bases; unmatched bases: 6. This CDR3 region has 13 residues. Germline V gene data show CDR1 as MNHEY and CDR2 as SVGAGI.

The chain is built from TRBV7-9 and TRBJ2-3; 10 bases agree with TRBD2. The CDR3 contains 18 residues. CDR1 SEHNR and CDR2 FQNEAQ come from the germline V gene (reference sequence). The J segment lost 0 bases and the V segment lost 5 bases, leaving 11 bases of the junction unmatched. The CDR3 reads CASSKLQRGGRSTDTQYF. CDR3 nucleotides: TGTGCCAGCAGCAAATTGCAGCGGGGGGGCCGGAGCACAGATACGCAGTATTTT.

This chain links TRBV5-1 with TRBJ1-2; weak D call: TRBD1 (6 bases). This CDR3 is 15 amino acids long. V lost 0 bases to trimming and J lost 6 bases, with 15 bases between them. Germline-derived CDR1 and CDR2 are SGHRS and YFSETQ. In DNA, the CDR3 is TGCGCCAGCAGCTTGGTGGCAGGGGACGGCAATGGCTACACCTTC. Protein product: CASSLVAGDGNGYTF.

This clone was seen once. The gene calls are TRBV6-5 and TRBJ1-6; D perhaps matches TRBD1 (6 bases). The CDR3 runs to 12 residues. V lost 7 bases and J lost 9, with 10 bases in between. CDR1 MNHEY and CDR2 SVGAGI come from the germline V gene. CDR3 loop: CASKTGSSPLHF. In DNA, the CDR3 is TGTGCCAGCAAAACAGGGAGTTCACCCCTCCACTTT.

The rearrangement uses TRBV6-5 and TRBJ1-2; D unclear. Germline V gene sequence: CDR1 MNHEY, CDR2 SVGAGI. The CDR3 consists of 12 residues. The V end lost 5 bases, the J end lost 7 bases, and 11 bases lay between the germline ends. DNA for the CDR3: TGTGCCAGCAGTAGGCCCGCGGGTGGCTACACCTTC. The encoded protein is CASSRPAGGYTF.

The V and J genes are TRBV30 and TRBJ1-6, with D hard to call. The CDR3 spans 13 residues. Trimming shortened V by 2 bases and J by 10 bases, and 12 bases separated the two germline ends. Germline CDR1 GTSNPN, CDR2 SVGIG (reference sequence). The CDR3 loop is CAWSKRKGSPLHF. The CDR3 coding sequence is TGTGCCTGGAGTAAAAGAAAGGGATCACCCCTCCACTTT.

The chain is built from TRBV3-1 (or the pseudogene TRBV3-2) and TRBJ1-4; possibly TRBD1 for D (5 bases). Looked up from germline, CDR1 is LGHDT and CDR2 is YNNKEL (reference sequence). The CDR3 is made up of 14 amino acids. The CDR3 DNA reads TGTGCAAGCGGGAGAGGCAGGGAGGGTGAAAAACTGTTTTTT. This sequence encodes CASGRGREGEKLFF.

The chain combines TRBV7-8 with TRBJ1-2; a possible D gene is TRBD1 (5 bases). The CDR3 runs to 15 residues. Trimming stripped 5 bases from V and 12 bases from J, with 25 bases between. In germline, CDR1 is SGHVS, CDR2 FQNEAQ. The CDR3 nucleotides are TGTGCCAGCAGCGCTAGTCCTTCAAGGATCAGGGACGACACCTTC. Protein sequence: CASSASPSRIRDDTF.

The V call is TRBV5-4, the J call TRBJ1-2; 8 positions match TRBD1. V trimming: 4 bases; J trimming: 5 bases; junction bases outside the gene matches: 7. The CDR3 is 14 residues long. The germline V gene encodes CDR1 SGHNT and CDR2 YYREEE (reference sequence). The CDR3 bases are TGTGCCAGCAGCCCCCCAGGGGGCTCATATGGCTACACCTTC. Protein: CASSPPGGSYGYTF.

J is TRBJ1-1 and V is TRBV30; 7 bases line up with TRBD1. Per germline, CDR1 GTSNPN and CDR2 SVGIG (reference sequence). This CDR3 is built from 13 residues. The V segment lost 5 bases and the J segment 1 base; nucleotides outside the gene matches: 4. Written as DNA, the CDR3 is TGTGCCTGGGGCCGACAGGGGAACACTGAAGCTTTCTTT. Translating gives CAWGRQGNTEAFF.

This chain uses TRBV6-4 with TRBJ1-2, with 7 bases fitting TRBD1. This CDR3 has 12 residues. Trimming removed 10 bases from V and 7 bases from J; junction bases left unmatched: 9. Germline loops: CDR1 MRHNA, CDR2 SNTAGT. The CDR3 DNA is TGTGCCACCCAGGGCAGGGGGTCTGGCTACACCTTC. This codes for CATQGRGSGYTF.

In DNA form, the CDR3 reads TGTGCCAGCAGCCAACGACAGGGAACTAACTATGGCTACACCTTC. Its translation is CASSQRQGTNYGYTF. The genes are TRBV3-1 (or the pseudogene TRBV3-2) and TRBJ1-2; 7 positions match TRBD1. This CDR3 region has 15 residues. Germline CDR1 is LGHDT and CDR2 is YNNKEL (reference sequence). V gave up 2 bases and J gave up 0 bases; unmatched junction bases: 3.

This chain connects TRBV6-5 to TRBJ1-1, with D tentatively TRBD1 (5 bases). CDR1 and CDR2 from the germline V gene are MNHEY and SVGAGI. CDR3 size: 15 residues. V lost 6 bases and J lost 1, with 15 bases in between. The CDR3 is CASRTFGGGNTEAFF. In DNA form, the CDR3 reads TGTGCCAGCAGAACCTTTGGGGGGGGGAACACTGAAGCTTTCTTT.

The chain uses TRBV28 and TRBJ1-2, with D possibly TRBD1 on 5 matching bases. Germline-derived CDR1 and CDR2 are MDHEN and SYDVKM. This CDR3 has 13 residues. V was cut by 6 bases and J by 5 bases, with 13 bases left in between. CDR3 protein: CASSLEGAYGYTF. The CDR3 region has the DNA TGTGCCAGCAGCCTGGAAGGGGCATATGGCTACACCTTC.

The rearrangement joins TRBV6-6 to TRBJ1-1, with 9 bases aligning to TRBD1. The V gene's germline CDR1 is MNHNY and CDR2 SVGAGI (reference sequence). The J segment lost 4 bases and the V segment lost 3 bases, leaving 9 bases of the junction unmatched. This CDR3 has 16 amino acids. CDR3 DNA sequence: TGTGCCAGCAGTTATCACCTCGGACAGGGGTCCACTGAAGCTTTCTTT. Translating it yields CASSYHLGQGSTEAFF.

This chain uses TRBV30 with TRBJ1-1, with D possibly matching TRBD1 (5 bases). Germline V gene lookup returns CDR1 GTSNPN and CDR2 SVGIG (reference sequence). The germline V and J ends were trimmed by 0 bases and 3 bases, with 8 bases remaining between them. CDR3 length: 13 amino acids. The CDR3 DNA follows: TGTGCCTGGAGTGTGGTCAGGGACACTGAAGCTTTCTTT. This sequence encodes CAWSVVRDTEAFF. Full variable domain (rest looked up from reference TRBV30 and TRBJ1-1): SQTIHQWPATLVQPVGSPLSLECTVEGTSNPNLYWYRQAAGRGLQLLFYSVGIGQISSEVPQNLSASRPQDRQFILSSKKLLLSDSGFYLCAWSVVRDTEAFFGQGTRLTVV.

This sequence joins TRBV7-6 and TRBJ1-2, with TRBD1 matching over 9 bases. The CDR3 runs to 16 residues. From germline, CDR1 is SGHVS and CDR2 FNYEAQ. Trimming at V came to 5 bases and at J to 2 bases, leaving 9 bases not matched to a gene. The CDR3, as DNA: TGTGCCAGCAGCCCGGGACAGGGCGAGACCAACTATGGCTACACCTTC. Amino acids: CASSPGQGETNYGYTF.

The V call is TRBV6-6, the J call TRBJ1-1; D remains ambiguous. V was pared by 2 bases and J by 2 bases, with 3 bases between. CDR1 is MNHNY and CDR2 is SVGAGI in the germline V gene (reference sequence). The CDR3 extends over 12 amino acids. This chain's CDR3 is CASSYLNTEAFF. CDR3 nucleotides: TGTGCCAGCAGTTACCTTAACACTGAAGCTTTCTTT.

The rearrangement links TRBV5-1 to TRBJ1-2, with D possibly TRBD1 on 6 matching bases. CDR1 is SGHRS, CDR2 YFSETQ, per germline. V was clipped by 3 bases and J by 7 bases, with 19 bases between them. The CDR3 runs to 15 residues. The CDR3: CASSSAGGALGGYTF. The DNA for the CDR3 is TGCGCCAGCAGCTCTGCTGGGGGGGCGCTAGGTGGCTACACCTTC.

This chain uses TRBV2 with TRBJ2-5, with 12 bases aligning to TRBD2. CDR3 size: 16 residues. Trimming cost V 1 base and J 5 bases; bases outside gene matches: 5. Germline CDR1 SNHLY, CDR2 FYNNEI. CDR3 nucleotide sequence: TGTGCCAGCAGTGAAGGACTAGCGGGGGCAGGCGAGACCCAGTACTTC. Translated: CASSEGLAGAGETQYF.

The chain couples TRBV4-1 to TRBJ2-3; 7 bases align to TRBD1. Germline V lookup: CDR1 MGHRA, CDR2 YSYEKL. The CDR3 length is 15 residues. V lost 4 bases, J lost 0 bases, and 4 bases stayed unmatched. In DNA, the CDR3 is TGCGCCAGCAGCCTTACAGGGGATAGCACAGATACGCAGTATTTT. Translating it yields CASSLTGDSTDTQYF.